This TCR beta chain stems from a study of T cell responses to AZD1222 COVID-19 vaccine. With regard to this clone: Its cognate antigen is unknown.

Clones were read by immunoSEQ multiplex PCR, and TCRdb kept only the in-frame ones, dropping some. Counted here are 110,000 or so clones, around 87% occurring once; the ten biggest clones make up around 4.4%. Notes on the study in general: Mapped onto spike, vaccine-associated CD4 TCRs spanned it and were dominant at 160-218 and 743-854. Rises in breadth and depth of Spike-specific TCRs came after two AZD1222 doses.

CDR1 is SGHTA, CDR2 FQGNSA, per germline. The CDR3 runs to 14 residues. V was clipped by 7 bases and J by 7 bases, with 16 bases between them. This sequence joins TRBV7-2 and TRBJ2-2, with D maybe TRBD2 (5 bases). Here the sequenced sample was peripheral blood, taken 28 days after the second AZD1222 dose. The sequence derives from an adult who received the AZD1222 COVID-19 vaccine. The CDR3 is CASTRERAVGELFF. For the CDR3, the DNA is TGTGCCAGCACTCGGGAAAGGGCGGTCGGGGAGCTGTTTTTT.